The present TCR beta chain was sequenced within a study of blood T cell repertoires in COVID-19. This clone was seen just once. Methods used by the authors: Nucleated cell counts were estimated from reference gene primer amplification. Assay: immunoSEQ multiplex PCR; the TCRdb copy retains only in-frame clones and omits some. V and J calls and clone size come straight from that table; D and trimming were deduced from the DNA. This table has over 120,000 clones, 87% appearing once. The study recruited people aged roughly 18 to 100 years across under 25 US areas. V shed 1 base and J 5 bases; nucleotides not matched to a gene: 9. The germline V gene has CDR1 LNHDA and CDR2 SQIVND (reference sequence). The CDR3 spans 16 residues.

This sequence joins TRBV19 and TRBJ2-5; 8 bases line up with TRBD2. The source material was PBMCs or T cells enriched from blood (not recorded which). The source is a man between 60 and 75 years old who had recovered from COVID-19. The CDR3 coding sequence is TGTGCCAGTAGTATAGGTTCGGGGGGGCGACGGGAGACCCAGTACTTC. Residues: CASSIGSGGRRETQYF.